One sample yielded the 3 T cell receptor beta chains listed below, sequenced in a study of Graves' ophthalmopathy and Graves' hyperthyroidism. The authors amplified TCR beta CDR3 regions, and they did so from RNA transcripts for repertoire sequencing. RT-PCR with HTBI primers came first, then second-round multiplex PCR. TCRdb processed the multiplex PCR reads anew with MiXCR; each CDR3 protein has one entry. The sample lists hundreds of thousands of distinct CDR3 sequences; about 21% were seen once. The sequencing sample was made of peripheral blood. The receptors were gathered from a woman under 30 with stable Graves' hyperthyroidism.

Many counts were recorded for this clonotype. This chain links TRBV20-1 with TRBJ2-2; D is unclear. Germline lookup yields CDR1 DFQATT and CDR2 SNEGSKA (reference sequence). The CDR3 extends over 12 amino acids. Trimming took 5 bases from V and 1 from J, leaving 5 bases between them. CDR3 in amino acids: CSAQKNTGELFF. The DNA for the CDR3 is TGCAGTGCTCAGAAGAACACCGGGGAGCTGTTTTTT.

This rearrangement joins TRBV5-6 to TRBJ2-7; D remains ambiguous. CDR3 length equals 15 residues. With 2 bases removed from V and 2 bases from J, the gap between germline ends came to 14 bases. The germline CDR1 and CDR2 sequences are SGHDT and YYEEEE. The CDR3 sequence is CASSFGSTFTYEQYF. For the CDR3, the DNA is TGTGCCAGCAGCTTTGGATCAACCTTCACCTACGAGCAGTACTTC. Looking up the rest from reference TRBV5-6 and TRBJ2-7 gives the full variable domain: DAGVTQSPTHLIKTRGQQVTLRCSPKSGHDTVSWYQQALGQGPQFIFQYYEEEERQRGNFPDRFSGHQFPNYSSELNVNALLLGDSALYLCASSFGSTFTYEQYFGPGTRLTVT.

This clonotype was observed many times. The chain is built from TRBV12-3 or TRBV12-4 and TRBJ2-5; a possible D gene is TRBD2 (6 bases). The CDR3 is made up of 13 amino acids. Trimming pared 5 bases from V and 3 bases from J, leaving 10 bases between. CDR3 residues: CASSNGGEETQYF. DNA for the CDR3: TGTGCCAGCAGTAACGGAGGGGAAGAGACCCAGTACTTC.